This is a list of T cell receptor beta chains from one sample in a study of T cell responses to AZD1222 COVID-19 vaccine. Method: immunoSEQ multiplex PCR; TCRdb's copy keeps in-frame clones and lacks some. The sample has 130,000 to 150,000 clones, around 92% seen once; the top ten hold 1.5% to 2%. This specimen consisted of peripheral blood, obtained on day 0 of AZD1222 vaccination. These receptors all come from an adult in good health. Both conserved end residues are part of each CDR3. A D gene is named only where the DNA matches it firmly. Only part of the rows carry a size: once, few, many, or a class if the clone is expanded.

clone_size	v_call	d_call	j_call	cdr3_length	cdr3_nt	cdr3_aa
-	TRBV10-1	-	TRBJ2-7	14	TGCGCCAGCAGTGAGTCGGGACGTGTCGGCGAGCAGTACTTC	CASSESGRVGEQYF
-	TRBV18	TRBD1	TRBJ1-1	15	TGTGCCAGCTCACCACTCAGGGGGCTGGACACTGAAGCTTTCTTT	CASSPLRGLDTEAFF
-	TRBV28	TRBD1	TRBJ2-7	13	TGTGCCAGCAGTCCGACAGGGGGCGCTGAGCAGTACTTC	CASSPTGGAEQYF
-	TRBV6-5	-	TRBJ1-2	13	TGTGCCAGCAGTTACTCTCCGGGACGCGGCTACACCTTC	CASSYSPGRGYTF
-	TRBV19	-	TRBJ2-2	11	TGTGCCAGTAGTATGTCCGGGGAGCTGTTTTTT	CASSMSGELFF
-	TRBV27	-	TRBJ1-2	18	TGTGCCAGCAGGGAAAACCGCGGGCAGGCGAGGACAAACTATGGCTACACCTTC	CASRENRGQARTNYGYTF
-	TRBV30	-	TRBJ2-7	14	TGTGCCTGGAGTCCCTCCACGGGTCTGGACGAGCAGTACTTC	CAWSPSTGLDEQYF
-	TRBV9	-	TRBJ1-5	15	TGTGCCAGCAGCGGGAGGAGGGATAGCAATCAGCCCCAGCATTTT	CASSGRRDSNQPQHF
-	TRBV13	TRBD1	TRBJ1-1	14	TGTGCCAGCAGCTGGGGACAGGGGAGGGCTGAAGCTTTCTTT	CASSWGQGRAEAFF
-	TRBV9	-	TRBJ2-3	16	TGTGCCAGCAGCGGACGGTATGGGGGGCGCACAGATACGCAGTATTTT	CASSGRYGGRTDTQYF
-	TRBV12-3/TRBV12-4	-	TRBJ2-5	13	TGTGCCAGCAAACCGGGACTTGGAGAGACCCAGTACTTC	CASKPGLGETQYF
few	TRBV15	-	TRBJ2-7	14	TGTGCCACCAGCCTTTGGGGGCAGGGCTACGAGCAGTACTTC	CATSLWGQGYEQYF
once	TRBV10-3	-	TRBJ2-1	16	TGTGCCATCAGTGAGGGCTCTGGACCTAAATACAATGAGCAGTTCTTC	CAISEGSGPKYNEQFF
-	TRBV30	-	TRBJ2-7	14	TGTGCCTGGAGCTCCGGGACGCGAGCCTACGAGCAGTACTTC	CAWSSGTRAYEQYF
-	TRBV18	TRBD2	TRBJ2-7	17	TGTGCCAGCTCACCACAATCCCTAGCGGGGGGGTTCTACGAGCAGTACTTC	CASSPQSLAGGFYEQYF
few	TRBV5-4	-	TRBJ2-7	16	TGTGCCAGCAGCTTGGACATGCGGGGAGTCGCCTACGAGCAGTACTTC	CASSLDMRGVAYEQYF
few	TRBV4-2	-	TRBJ2-7	14	TGTGCCAGCAGCCAAGAGCAGAGGGCCTACGAGCAGTACTTC	CASSQEQRAYEQYF
-	TRBV25-1	TRBD1	TRBJ1-1	15	TGTGCCAGCAGTAATCTGGGACAGGGAAGCACTGAAGCTTTCTTT	CASSNLGQGSTEAFF
-	TRBV19	-	TRBJ1-5	13	TGTGCCAGTAGTATAAAGGTCAATCAGCCCCAGCATTTT	CASSIKVNQPQHF
-	TRBV3-1/TRBV3-2	-	TRBJ2-7	18	TGTGCCAGCAGCCAAAAGATCTGGGGGACAAGTAGCTCCTACGAGCAGTACTTC	CASSQKIWGTSSSYEQYF
-	TRBV18	-	TRBJ1-4	14	TGTGCCAGCTCACAGACGCCGGGTGATGAAAAACTGTTTTTT	CASSQTPGDEKLFF
-	TRBV7-9	-	TRBJ1-2	14	TGTGCCAGCATCGACTCGGGAAGGGACTATGGCTACACCTTC	CASIDSGRDYGYTF
-	TRBV5-4	-	TRBJ1-1	15	TGTGCCAGCAGCTTGAATCGCCTCATGAACACTGAAGCTTTCTTT	CASSLNRLMNTEAFF
-	TRBV30	-	TRBJ2-5	16	TGTGCCTGGAGTGTACTGGCGGAGAACCTTCAAGAGACCCAGTACTTC	CAWSVLAENLQETQYF
-	TRBV5-5	-	TRBJ1-5	15	TGTGCCAGCAGCTTGGGGGGACTGCGGGATCAGCCCCAGCATTTT	CASSLGGLRDQPQHF
once	TRBV18	-	TRBJ1-2	14	TGTGCCAGCTCAGACACCGGTAGACACTATGGCTACACCTTC	CASSDTGRHYGYTF
once	TRBV5-1	TRBD2	TRBJ2-3	18	TGCGCCAGCAGCTTCTTAGTGGCGGGGGGTCTTAGCACAGATACGCAGTATTTT	CASSFLVAGGLSTDTQYF
-	TRBV7-9	TRBD2	TRBJ2-1	17	TGTGCCAGCAGCCCGAGGCTAGCGGGGAGCTCCTACAATGAGCAGTTCTTC	CASSPRLAGSSYNEQFF